The 21 T cell receptor beta chains below were found in one sample sequenced in a study of technical replicates of blood from several donors. Assay: immunoSEQ multiplex PCR; the TCRdb copy retains only in-frame clones and omits some. The table includes approximately 49,000 clones, around nine tenths detected once. Sequenced material: PBMCs. The receptors shown here come from a human donor in good health. Some clones in this sample may be carry-over from other donors' samples.

This clone was recorded once. V is TRBV5-5 and J is TRBJ2-7, with 9 bases identical to TRBD1. The germline V gene has CDR1 SGHKS and CDR2 YYEKEE (reference sequence). This CDR3 region has 15 residues. The junction had 6 bases not matched to a gene; V was cut back by 5 bases and J by 0 bases. CDR3 loop: CASSWGQGGSYEQYF. In nucleotides, the CDR3 is TGTGCCAGCAGTTGGGGACAGGGAGGCTCCTACGAGCAGTACTTC.

About this clone itself: Other DNA sequences from this sample encode an identical CDR3 as well. This chain connects TRBV4-3 to TRBJ1-3; D ambiguous. Germline V gene data show CDR1 as LGHNA and CDR2 as YSLEER. This CDR3 comprises 16 residues. V gave up 0 bases and J gave up 4 bases, with 13 bases separating them. The CDR3 region is CASSQDLRASGNTIYF. The CDR3 DNA reads TGCGCCAGCAGCCAAGATCTGAGGGCTTCCGGAAACACCATATATTTT.

The rearrangement uses TRBV2 and TRBJ2-7; D is perhaps TRBD2 (6 bases). The germline V gene encodes CDR1 SNHLY and CDR2 FYNNEI. V was clipped by 6 bases and J by 7 bases, with 19 bases between them. This CDR3 is built from 14 residues. DNA for the CDR3: TGTGCCAGCAGGCTTCGGGACTCCGTTGGTGAGCAGTACTTC. This translates into CASRLRDSVGEQYF. The full variable domain, in which reference TRBV2 and TRBJ2-7 provide the parts outside the CDR3, is EPEVTQTPSHQVTQMGQEVILRCVPISNHLYFYWYRQILGQKVEFLVSFYNNEISEKSEIFDDQFSVERPDGSNFTLKIRSTKLEDSAMYFCASRLRDSVGEQYFGPGTRLTVT.

CDR3 sequence reads: CASILAGLDGMQFF. The CDR3 nucleotides read TGTGCCAGCATCCTAGCGGGACTCGACGGGATGCAGTTCTTC. The chain employs TRBV7-8 and TRBJ2-1; 9 nucleotides line up with TRBD2. This CDR3 is built from 14 residues. CDR1 is SGHVS, CDR2 FQNEAQ, per germline. V shed 7 bases and J 12 bases; nucleotides not matched to a gene: 13.

The rearrangement joins TRBV4-1 to TRBJ1-5; no clear D. The V end was cut by 0 bases, the J end by 3 bases, with 6 bases between. Germline V gene sequence: CDR1 MGHRA, CDR2 YSYEKL. The CDR3 sequence is 14 residues long. The CDR3 DNA is TGCGCCAGCAGCCAAGAGAGGGCCAATCAGCCCCAGCATTTT. Its protein product is CASSQERANQPQHF.

This sequence joins TRBV7-8 and TRBJ1-5; 7 bases line up with TRBD1. The V gene's germline CDR1 is SGHVS and CDR2 FQNEAQ. V lost 2 bases and J lost 0; bases outside the gene matches: 10. This CDR3 region has 18 residues. For the CDR3, the DNA is TGTGCCAGCAGCTTAAACACGCAGGGACAGCTTAGCAATCAGCCCCAGCATTTT. Residues: CASSLNTQGQLSNQPQHF.

The chain couples TRBV29-1 to TRBJ2-1; no definite D call. The CDR3 loop spans 14 amino acids. Per the germline V gene, CDR1 is SQVTM and CDR2 is ANQGSEA. V lost 1 base to trimming and J lost 9 bases, with 16 bases between them. The CDR3 here is CSVEGRSWSREQFF. CDR3 coding DNA: TGCAGCGTTGAAGGGCGGTCGTGGTCGCGTGAGCAGTTCTTC.

J is TRBJ1-3 and V is TRBV29-1; D not resolved. Trimming stripped 6 bases from V and 2 bases from J, with 8 bases between. Per germline, CDR1 SQVTM and CDR2 ANQGSEA. CDR3 size: 12 residues. The CDR3, as DNA: TGCAGCGTGAAGGGAGCTGGAAACACCATATATTTT. Residues: CSVKGAGNTIYF.

The rearrangement joins TRBV6-1 to TRBJ2-7, with 12 positions matching TRBD2. V gave up 4 bases and J gave up 6 bases; unmatched junction bases: 16. Germline CDR1 is MNHNS and CDR2 is SASEGT. The CDR3 is made up of 18 amino acids. CDR3 in DNA: TGTGCCAGCAGTGTGGCCACTAGCGGGAGGCTCGTGCCAAGCGAGCAGTACTTC. Its protein is CASSVATSGRLVPSEQYF.

This clone appeared a few times. The V and J genes are TRBV6-5 and TRBJ2-7, with 8 bases aligning to TRBD1. The J segment lost 4 bases and the V segment lost 6 bases, leaving 11 bases of the junction unmatched. Per the germline V gene, CDR1 is MNHEY and CDR2 is SVGAGI. This CDR3 spans 15 amino acids. Here the CDR3 reads CASSRAGQGAYEQYF. In nucleotides, the CDR3 is TGTGCCAGCAGCCGCGCCGGGCAGGGGGCATACGAGCAGTACTTC.

DNA of the CDR3: TGTGCCAGCAGTGTCCAGGTTTACGAGCAGTACTTC. It codes for CASSVQVYEQYF. The rearrangement links TRBV2 to TRBJ2-7; D gene uncertain. The V end lost 4 bases, the J end lost 4 bases, and 8 bases lay between the germline ends. CDR3 length: 12 amino acids. Germline assignment: CDR1 SNHLY and CDR2 FYNNEI.

This clone was picked up one time. This chain uses TRBV7-2 with TRBJ1-5; D is perhaps TRBD1 (5 bases). V shed 4 bases and J shed 3 bases, with 13 bases lying between them. This CDR3 has 15 amino acids. The germline CDR1 and CDR2 sequences are SGHTA and FQGNSA. The CDR3 coding sequence is TGTGCCAGCAGCTCGCTCGGCAGGGTCAATCAGCCCCAGCATTTT. Its protein is CASSSLGRVNQPQHF.

The V and J genes are TRBV27 and TRBJ1-1, with TRBD1 matching 8 bases. V shed 6 bases, J shed 0 bases, and the junction held 9 bases outside the gene matches. Per the germline V gene, CDR1 is MNHEY and CDR2 is SMNVEV (reference sequence). The CDR3 sequence is 16 residues long. The CDR3 protein is CASRKYRGIMNTEAFF. In nucleotides, the CDR3 is TGTGCCAGCAGAAAATACAGGGGGATCATGAACACTGAAGCTTTCTTT.

The chain is built from TRBV11-2 and TRBJ1-1; D perhaps matches TRBD1 (5 bases). The CDR3 totals 14 residues. V lost 5 bases to trimming and J lost 1 base, with 11 bases between them. Germline assignment: CDR1 SGHAT and CDR2 FQNNGV. CDR3 protein: CASSMDTGNTEAFF. As DNA, the CDR3 is TGTGCCAGCAGCATGGATACAGGGAACACTGAAGCTTTCTTT. The whole variable domain, remainder taken from reference TRBV11-2 and TRBJ1-1, is EAGVAQSPRYKIIEKRQSVAFWCNPISGHATLYWYQQILGQGPKLLIQFQNNGVVDDSQLPKDRFSAERLKGVDSTLKIQPAKLEDSAVYLCASSMDTGNTEAFFGQGTRLTVV.

The genes are TRBV7-3 and TRBJ2-3, with 11 bases fitting TRBD2. CDR3 length: 14 amino acids. Germline CDR1 and CDR2: SGHTA and FQGTGA. V gave up 5 bases and J gave up 4 bases; unmatched junction bases: 2. CDR3 amino acids: CASSPSGGPDTQYF. DNA of the CDR3: TGTGCCAGCAGCCCTAGCGGGGGGCCAGATACGCAGTATTTT.

This chain connects TRBV20-1 to TRBJ1-2; D gene unclear. Germline V lookup: CDR1 DFQATT, CDR2 SNEGSKA (reference sequence). V was clipped by 3 bases and J by 4 bases, with 6 bases between them. The CDR3 runs 11 residues. CDR3 sequence reads: CSASGSYGYTF. CDR3 bases: TGCAGTGCTAGTGGCAGCTATGGCTACACCTTC.

The chain links TRBV6-5 to TRBJ2-5; D is unresolved. Trimming shortened V by 6 bases and J by 1 base, and 12 bases separated the two germline ends. This CDR3 is 14 amino acids long. Germline V lookup: CDR1 MNHEY, CDR2 SVGAGI. The CDR3 region is CASSMSKLQETQYF. In nucleotides, the CDR3 is TGTGCCAGCAGCATGTCGAAACTCCAAGAGACCCAGTACTTC.

V gene TRBV7-9 combines with J gene TRBJ1-1; 7 nucleotides match TRBD1. Unmatched junction bases numbered 9, after V lost 5 bases and J lost 6 bases. The CDR3 has 14 amino acids. The V gene's germline CDR1 is SEHNR and CDR2 FQNEAQ (reference sequence). This CDR3 is CASSRATGLAEAFF. The DNA for the CDR3 is TGTGCCAGCAGCCGCGCGACAGGGCTGGCTGAAGCTTTCTTT.

The chain is built from TRBV7-3 and TRBJ1-1; no definite D call. The CDR3 extends over 13 amino acids. The germline CDR1 and CDR2 sequences are SGHTA and FQGTGA. Trimming pared 1 base from V and 7 bases from J, leaving 10 bases between. The chain's CDR3 is CASSLIIGSEAFF. The CDR3 nucleotides read TGTGCCAGCAGCTTAATTATCGGGAGTGAAGCTTTCTTT.

The genes are TRBV5-1 and TRBJ2-2; 12 bases match TRBD2. J lost 4 bases, V lost 4 bases, and 2 bases had no gene match. From germline, CDR1 is SGHRS and CDR2 YFSETQ. The CDR3 totals 15 residues. The chain's CDR3 is CASSAGLAGTGELFF. In DNA form, the CDR3 reads TGCGCCAGCAGCGCGGGACTAGCGGGCACCGGGGAGCTGTTTTTT.

The chain combines TRBV7-9 with TRBJ1-2, with D uncertain. CDR3 length: 14 amino acids. Germline V lookup: CDR1 SEHNR, CDR2 FQNEAQ (reference sequence). Trimming cost V 2 bases and J 3 bases, with 10 bases left between them. CDR3 region: CASSLRGIDYGYTF. CDR3 sequence (DNA): TGTGCCAGCAGCTTACGCGGTATCGACTATGGCTACACCTTC.